These 31 T cell receptor beta chains were sequenced from one sample in a study of T cells in Graves' hyperthyroidism and ophthalmopathy (dated by TCRdb to the late 2010s). Receptor libraries were prepared by multiplex PCR. The sample was run on an Illumina HiSeq 2000. TCR beta CDR3 regions were amplified from RNA transcripts. For the first round of RT-PCR on the TCR CDR3, the HTBI primer set was used together with the Qiagen OneStep RT-PCR kit. The raw public data were reprocessed by TCRdb itself: fastp quality trimming at Q25, MiXCR clonotype calling, in-frame beta chains only. Each entry merges the rows of one CDR3 protein and shows their most common DNA and genes. This sample lists a few hundred thousand distinct CDR3 sequences; roughly 18% were detected once. Approximately 15% of the sample rests with the top ten. The source material was blood. The origin of the receptors is a woman aged 18-29 years with Graves' ophthalmopathy.

This clonotype was recorded many times. The chain uses TRBV15 and TRBJ2-7; a possible D gene is TRBD2 (6 bases). V was cut by 0 bases and J by 6 bases, with 24 bases left in between. The V gene's germline CDR1 is LNHNV and CDR2 YYDKDF (reference sequence). The CDR3 has 18 residues. CDR3 in DNA: TGTGCCACCAGCAGAGATAGGACTACAGGCCGCGGGGCAAGCGAGCAGTACTTC. Its translation: CATSRDRTTGRGASEQYF.

The chain uses TRBV6-5 and TRBJ1-2; a possible D gene is TRBD1 (5 bases). V was trimmed by 0 bases and J by 3 bases, leaving 8 bases between them. This CDR3 spans 14 amino acids. CDR1 is MNHEY, CDR2 SVGAGI, per germline. CDR3 sequence reads: CASSYSPGHYGYTF. The CDR3 bases are TGTGCCAGCAGTTACTCACCAGGGCACTATGGCTACACCTTC.

This clonotype was seen repeatedly, ten times or more. The gene calls are TRBV5-4 and TRBJ1-1; D is unresolved. Trimming removed 0 bases at V and 4 bases at J, with 10 bases between. Germline values: CDR1 SGHNT, CDR2 YYREEE (reference sequence). The length of the CDR3 is 14 residues. The CDR3 here is CASSLENPGTEAFF. In DNA, the CDR3 is TGTGCCAGCAGCTTGGAAAACCCGGGCACTGAAGCTTTCTTT. The variable domain in full, with the rest retrieved from reference TRBV5-4 and TRBJ1-1, is ETGVTQSPTHLIKTRGQQVTLRCSSQSGHNTVSWYQQALGQGPQFIFQYYREEENGRGNFPPRFSGLQFPNYSSELNVNALELDDSALYLCASSLENPGTEAFFGQGTRLTVV.

The chain couples TRBV4-1 to TRBJ1-1; D is unresolved. Trimming left V 0 bases short and J 5 bases short, with 22 bases between. The CDR3 is 18 residues long. CDR1 is MGHRA, CDR2 YSYEKL, per germline. The CDR3 sequence is CASSQDTALLGGETEAFF. CDR3 DNA: TGCGCCAGCAGCCAAGATACCGCGCTTCTTGGTGGGGAGACTGAAGCTTTCTTT.

This chain uses TRBV2 with TRBJ1-5; tentative D call: TRBD1 (5 bases). With 5 bases removed from V and 6 bases from J, the gap between germline ends came to 17 bases. This CDR3 spans 15 amino acids. Germline CDR1 and CDR2: SNHLY and FYNNEI. CDR3 sequence: CASSRPGQEGQPQHF. The CDR3 nucleotides read TGTGCCAGCAGTCGCCCGGGGCAGGAGGGTCAGCCCCAGCATTTT.

V gene TRBV28 combines with J gene TRBJ2-7, with 8 bases identical to TRBD2. The germline V gene has CDR1 MDHEN and CDR2 SYDVKM. The CDR3 has 15 residues. V was pared by 2 bases and J by 0 bases, with 3 bases of the junction left unmatched. This CDR3 is CASSLGTRSSYEQYF. Here the CDR3 DNA reads TGTGCCAGCAGTTTAGGGACTAGGAGCTCCTACGAGCAGTACTTC.

This clonotype was counted at least ten times. The chain uses TRBV2 and TRBJ2-3, with a weak D call TRBD2 (6 bases). Germline V gene sequence: CDR1 SNHLY, CDR2 FYNNEI. Trimming took 2 bases from V and 7 from J, leaving 16 bases between them. This CDR3 contains 15 residues. Written as DNA, the CDR3 is TGTGCCAGCAGTGAATTGCTGGGGGGTTCAAATACGCAGTATTTT. Protein sequence: CASSELLGGSNTQYF.

This clonotype has at least ten counts. The chain carries TRBV10-3 and TRBJ2-1; TRBD2 is a possible D gene (7 bases). This CDR3 contains 16 residues. Trimming took 0 bases from V and 1 from J, leaving 10 bases between them. The germline V gene has CDR1 ENHRY and CDR2 SYGVKD. This CDR3 reads CAISESGGGSYNEQFF. CDR3 nucleotide sequence: TGTGCCATCAGTGAGTCAGGGGGGGGTTCCTACAATGAGCAGTTCTTC.

This clonotype was seen a handful of times. The CDR3 sequence is CATSPHGSKHQETQYF. CDR3 nucleotides: TGTGCCACCAGCCCCCACGGCAGCAAACACCAAGAGACCCAGTACTTC. V gene TRBV24-1 combines with J gene TRBJ2-5; unclear D gene. The CDR3 totals 16 residues. CDR1 is KGHDR and CDR2 is SFDVKD in the germline V gene. V was clipped by 7 bases and J by 0 bases, with 17 bases between them.

A remark on this clonotype: A clone one base away is much larger, so this may be a read error. The J gene is TRBJ1-2, the V gene TRBV7-9; D may be TRBD1 (6 bases). V dropped 5 bases and J dropped 6 bases, with 13 bases sitting between them. This CDR3 contains 13 residues. The V gene's germline CDR1 is SEHNR and CDR2 FQNEAQ (reference sequence). The DNA for the CDR3 is TGTGCCAGCAGCAACAACAGGGTTGATGGCTACACCTTC. This sequence encodes CASSNNRVDGYTF. The whole variable domain, filled in from reference TRBV7-9 and TRBJ1-2, reads DTGVSQNPRHKITKRGQNVTFRCDPISEHNRLYWYRQTLGQGPEFLTYFQNEAQLEKSRLLSDRFSAERPKGSFSTLEIQRTEQGDSAMYLCASSNNRVDGYTFGSGTRLTVV.

There are many counts of this clonotype. The chain combines TRBV6-2 or TRBV6-3 with TRBJ1-1; a weak D match, TRBD1 (5 bases). The ends were cut back, 1 base at V and 3 bases at J, with 18 bases in the middle. The CDR3 is 17 amino acids. The germline gives CDR1 MNHEY, CDR2 SVGEGT. The CDR3 loop reads CASSYFGDSLRDTEAFF. CDR3 nucleotides: TGTGCCAGCAGTTACTTTGGTGACAGCCTAAGGGACACTGAAGCTTTCTTT.

This clonotype has ten or more counts. The rearrangement joins TRBV5-8 to TRBJ2-5; D remains unclear. Trimming shortened V by 3 bases and J by 0 bases, and 15 bases separated the two germline ends. The CDR3 consists of 16 residues. Germline-derived CDR1 and CDR2 are SGHTS and YDEGEE. In DNA form, the CDR3 reads TGTGCCAGCAGCTATGAAGACACGAAGTACCAAGAGACCCAGTACTTC. Its protein product is CASSYEDTKYQETQYF.

In its sample, this clonotype was seen many times. This chain joins TRBV20-1 and TRBJ2-1; D is possibly TRBD2 (5 bases). Per the germline V gene, CDR1 is DFQATT and CDR2 is SNEGSKA (reference sequence). The CDR3 is 12 residues long. The CDR3, as DNA: TGCAGCAAGGAGGCAGCCTACAATGAGCAGTTCTTC. It encodes CSKEAAYNEQFF.

The rearrangement joins TRBV27 to TRBJ1-6, with 9 bases that match TRBD1. The CDR3 is made up of 15 amino acids. Looked up from germline, CDR1 is MNHEY and CDR2 is SMNVEV (reference sequence). V lost 2 bases, J lost 8 bases, and 4 bases stayed unmatched. CDR3 DNA sequence: TGTGCCAGCAGTTTAGGGAGGACAGGGGATTCACCCCTCCACTTT. Encoded protein: CASSLGRTGDSPLHF.

V gene TRBV12-3 or TRBV12-4 combines with J gene TRBJ2-1; D is possibly TRBD2 (5 bases). This CDR3 spans 15 amino acids. Trimming left V 6 bases short and J 0 bases short, with 12 bases between. The CDR3 spells CASSSDGISYNEQFF. In DNA form, the CDR3 reads TGTGCCAGCAGCTCGGACGGGATCTCCTACAATGAGCAGTTCTTC.

This clonotype has a count of ten or more. For the CDR3, the DNA is TGTGCCTGGAGTGTATGGACAGGAAGGAACACTGAAGCTTTCTTT. Amino acids: CAWSVWTGRNTEAFF. V is TRBV30 and J is TRBJ1-1; 7 positions agree with TRBD1. The germline V gene encodes CDR1 GTSNPN and CDR2 SVGIG (reference sequence). This CDR3 contains 15 residues. The V segment lost 0 bases and the J segment 1 base; nucleotides outside the gene matches: 5.

This clonotype showed up just a few times. The V gene is TRBV4-1, the J gene TRBJ1-1; D gene ambiguous. The length of the CDR3 is 14 residues. With 1 base removed from V and 0 bases from J, the gap between germline ends came to 6 bases. Germline V lookup: CDR1 MGHRA, CDR2 YSYEKL. The CDR3, as DNA: TGCGCCAGCAGCCAAGTGGGCATGAACACTGAAGCTTTCTTT. It encodes CASSQVGMNTEAFF.

This clonotype has just a few counts. The rearrangement joins TRBV29-1 to TRBJ1-1; D perhaps matches TRBD1 (5 bases). Trimming took 4 bases from V and 4 from J, leaving 10 bases between them. Germline assignment: CDR1 SQVTM and CDR2 ANQGSEA. This CDR3 is built from 12 residues. The DNA for the CDR3 is TGCAGCGTTGGGGGGTTTGGCACTGAAGCTTTCTTT. Its protein is CSVGGFGTEAFF.

The chain has TRBV28 and TRBJ2-7, with TRBD2 matching over 10 bases. This CDR3 region has 16 residues. V dropped 0 bases and J dropped 4; count of bases not matched to a gene: 6. Germline V gene lookup returns CDR1 MDHEN and CDR2 SYDVKM. As DNA, the CDR3 is TGTGCCAGCAGTTTATGGTCTAGCGGGAGCGGTTACGAGCAGTACTTC. Translated, it gives CASSLWSSGSGYEQYF.

This clonotype was seen more than once but under ten times. The rearrangement links TRBV3-1 to TRBJ1-2; maybe TRBD1 (5 bases). Germline values: CDR1 LGHDT, CDR2 YNNKEL (reference sequence). This CDR3 spans 16 amino acids. V lost 0 bases to trimming and J lost 2 bases, with 13 bases between them. CDR3 protein: CASSQDSRRQNYGYTF. CDR3 in DNA: TGTGCCAGCAGCCAAGACTCCAGGAGACAGAACTATGGCTACACCTTC.

This clonotype was found many times. This chain links TRBV2 with TRBJ2-1; D is unresolved. Germline CDR1 SNHLY, CDR2 FYNNEI. V was cut by 2 bases and J by 1 base, with 9 bases left in between. The CDR3 totals 15 residues. DNA for the CDR3: TGTGCCAGCAGTGAAATGTGGAATTCCTACAATGAGCAGTTCTTC. Its translation: CASSEMWNSYNEQFF. The full variable domain, in which reference TRBV2 and TRBJ2-1 provide the parts outside the CDR3, is EPEVTQTPSHQVTQMGQEVILRCVPISNHLYFYWYRQILGQKVEFLVSFYNNEISEKSEIFDDQFSVERPDGSNFTLKIRSTKLEDSAMYFCASSEMWNSYNEQFFGPGTRLTVL.

The chain couples TRBV12-3 or TRBV12-4 to TRBJ2-1; 10 positions agree with TRBD1. Germline trimming cut 6 bases from V and 3 bases from J; bases unmatched to any gene: 5. This CDR3 spans 15 amino acids. The CDR3 loop reads CASRIRDRGYNEQFF. CDR3 coding DNA: TGTGCCAGCAGGATCCGGGACAGGGGCTACAATGAGCAGTTCTTC.

The V gene is TRBV20-1, the J gene TRBJ1-4; possibly TRBD1 for D (5 bases). The germline CDR1 and CDR2 sequences are DFQATT and SNEGSKA (reference sequence). This CDR3 region has 14 residues. V shed 5 bases and J shed 4 bases, with 14 bases lying between them. CDR3 residues: CSALGSGDNEKLFF. The CDR3 DNA follows: TGCAGTGCTCTAGGTTCGGGGGATAATGAAAAACTGTTTTTT.

This clonotype was observed a few times. The chain couples TRBV11-2 to TRBJ2-2; 7 bases line up with TRBD2. The V gene's germline CDR1 is SGHAT and CDR2 FQNNGV. Germline trimming cut 4 bases from V and 7 bases from J; bases unmatched to any gene: 6. CDR3 size: 14 residues. The chain's CDR3 is CASSWGGVGGELFF. In nucleotides, the CDR3 is TGTGCCAGCAGCTGGGGGGGAGTCGGCGGGGAGCTGTTTTTT. The complete variable domain, with remaining parts taken from reference TRBV11-2 and TRBJ2-2, reads EAGVAQSPRYKIIEKRQSVAFWCNPISGHATLYWYQQILGQGPKLLIQFQNNGVVDDSQLPKDRFSAERLKGVDSTLKIQPAKLEDSAVYLCASSWGGVGGELFFGEGSRLTVL.

The chain links TRBV12-3 or TRBV12-4 to TRBJ2-1; D is unclear. The CDR3 spans 12 residues. V dropped 3 bases and J dropped 5 bases, with 5 bases sitting between them. CDR3 in DNA: TGTGCCAGCAGTTTTTTTAACAATGAGCAGTTCTTC. It specifies CASSFFNNEQFF.

Ten or more counts support this clonotype. V gene TRBV6-1 combines with J gene TRBJ1-1, with D uncertain. The germline V gene encodes CDR1 MNHNS and CDR2 SASEGT. Trimming took 7 bases from V and 1 from J, leaving 10 bases between them. CDR3 length: 13 residues. The CDR3 sequence: CASTWSQNTEAFF. The DNA for the CDR3 is TGTGCCAGCACTTGGTCTCAGAACACTGAAGCTTTCTTT.

This clonotype was recorded many times. The chain employs TRBV5-5 and TRBJ2-5; 8 nucleotides agree with TRBD2. The trim removed 0 bases at V and 5 bases at J, leaving 3 bases unmatched. Germline loops: CDR1 SGHKS, CDR2 YYEKEE (reference sequence). The CDR3 length is 14 residues. The CDR3 here is CASSLAPGGETQYF. The CDR3 bases are TGTGCCAGCAGCTTGGCCCCGGGAGGGGAGACCCAGTACTTC.

The rearrangement links TRBV19 to TRBJ2-3; TRBD1 agrees at 7 bases. This CDR3 contains 16 residues. Trimming took 2 bases from V and 3 from J; bases not matched to a gene: 8. Germline V gene data show CDR1 as LNHDA and CDR2 as SQIVND (reference sequence). The CDR3 here is CASSILRDRVTDTQYF. The CDR3 DNA reads as TGTGCCAGTAGTATACTCCGGGACAGAGTGACAGATACGCAGTATTTT. Filled out from reference TRBV19 and TRBJ2-3, the complete variable domain reads DGGITQSPKYLFRKEGQNVTLSCEQNLNHDAMYWYRQDPGQGLRLIYYSQIVNDFQKGDIAEGYSVSREKKESFPLTVTSAQKNPTAFYLCASSILRDRVTDTQYFGPGTRLTVL.

The genes are TRBV9 and TRBJ2-3, with 7 bases identical to TRBD1. Looked up from germline, CDR1 is SGDLS and CDR2 is YYNGEE. The length of the CDR3 is 16 residues. Trimming cost V 0 bases and J 2 bases; bases outside gene matches: 6. CDR3 DNA: TGTGCCAGCAGCGTAGGTGTGCAGGGGGTCACAGATACGCAGTATTTT. Translated: CASSVGVQGVTDTQYF.

The CDR3 sequence: CSARGTSGTGELFF. CDR3 DNA: TGCAGCGCGAGAGGGACTAGCGGTACCGGGGAGCTGTTTTTT. V usage is TRBV20-1 and J usage is TRBJ2-2, with 11 bases fitting TRBD2. The V gene's germline CDR1 is DFQATT and CDR2 SNEGSKA (reference sequence). CDR3 length: 14 residues.

This clonotype was seen more than once but under ten times. The chain has TRBV20-1 and TRBJ1-2, with 7 bases identical to TRBD1. CDR1 is DFQATT and CDR2 is SNEGSKA in the germline V gene (reference sequence). CDR3 length: 15 residues. After removal of 3 bases from V and 8 bases from J, the junction contained 15 bases not matched to a gene. The CDR3 DNA is TGCAGTGCTAGTGAGAGGGGGCGTTCGGGGTCGGGCTACACCTTC. This gives the protein CSASERGRSGSGYTF.